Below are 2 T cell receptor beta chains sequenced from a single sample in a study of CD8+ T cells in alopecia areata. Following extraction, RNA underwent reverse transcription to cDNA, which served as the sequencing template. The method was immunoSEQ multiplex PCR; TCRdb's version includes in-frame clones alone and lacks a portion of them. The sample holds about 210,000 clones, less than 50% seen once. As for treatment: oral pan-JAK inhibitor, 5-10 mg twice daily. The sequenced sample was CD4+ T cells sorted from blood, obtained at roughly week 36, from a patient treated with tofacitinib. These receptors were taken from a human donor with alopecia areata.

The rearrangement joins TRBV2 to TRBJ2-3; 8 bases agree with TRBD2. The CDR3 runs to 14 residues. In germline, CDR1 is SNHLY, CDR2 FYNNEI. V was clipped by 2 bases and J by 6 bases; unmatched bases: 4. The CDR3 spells CASSELAGSDTQYF. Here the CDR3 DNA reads TGTGCCAGCAGTGAACTAGCGGGCTCGGATACGCAGTATTTT.

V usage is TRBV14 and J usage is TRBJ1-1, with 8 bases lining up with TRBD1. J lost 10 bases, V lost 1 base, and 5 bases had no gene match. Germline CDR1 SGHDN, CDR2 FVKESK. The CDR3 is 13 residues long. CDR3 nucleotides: TGTGCCAGCAGCCAAGTAAACAGGGGGGGAGCTTTCTTT. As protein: CASSQVNRGGAFF.